Reported below is one T cell receptor (beta chain). Its binding antigen is unknown. No base qualities exist here, and no much larger clone lies one base off it. In the ophthalmopathy patients, disease was moderately to severely active, with a Clinical Activity Score of 3 or more, a NOSPECS grade of 4 or more, and a duration of less than 3 months. Any patient with an uncontrolled infection, another autoimmune disease, pregnancy or lactation was excluded. Diagnoses were established on the basis of clinical symptoms, serum thyroxine and TRAb, thyroid ultrasound, and orbital computed tomography. PBMCs were isolated from about 9.1 ml of fresh peripheral blood by Ficoll-Paque density gradient centrifugation. Trizol reagent was used to extract total RNA, and RNA quality was then checked on an Agilent 2100 Bioanalyzer. The TCR beta CDR3 regions were amplified from the RNA transcripts. The TCR CDR3 was subjected to a first round of RT-PCR using the HTBI primer set and the Qiagen OneStep RT-PCR kit. A second multiplex PCR round built the libraries, followed by size selection and purification. Paired-end sequencing of the libraries was performed with 100 bp reads on an Illumina HiSeq2000. In the paper's pipeline: SOAPnuke was used to process the raw data, throwing out any read that contained adapters or uncalled bases, had a mean Phred below 15, or lacked an exact constant-primer or identifier match. COPE v1.2.5 was used to merge high-quality paired reads, and clonotypes were defined as unique nucleotide sequences. MiTCR v1.1 was used to align clonotypes to the IMGT TRBV, TRBD and TRBJ reference segments. Only V-J combinations with frequency above 0.0001, covering roughly 99% of repertoires, were analysed. The TCS score was defined as the ratio of F50 (clonal expansion) to E x V (chaos), calculated using BLOSUM62-based TCRdist between CDR3 peptides within each V-J. Welch's t-statistics and random forest reduced 450 to 600 V-J features to roughly 13, which were used in a naive Bayes classifier (R e1071). TCRdb passed the public sequencing reads through fastp at Q25 and MiXCR, retaining productive beta sequences. Rows matching on CDR3 protein sequence are summarized as one entry with the most common DNA and genes. These V and J calls rely on TCRdb rather than the paper's analysis. This sample gives some 500,000 distinct CDR3 sequences in total; approximately 16% of them show up just once. The ten largest clones take up approximately 32% of the sample.

These data belong to a study of T cells in Graves' hyperthyroidism and ophthalmopathy (dated by TCRdb to the late 2010s). Study-wide context: Peripheral blood samples were taken at the time of initial diagnosis, prior to any treatment. To identify TCR V-J signatures that set the groups apart, the researchers used a discovery cohort of 100 patients, made up of some 41 with Graves' ophthalmopathy and 57 with stable Graves' hyperthyroidism. Prospective prediction of ophthalmopathy was tested in an independent validation cohort of approximately 18 hyperthyroidism patients and 17 patients who later progressed to ophthalmopathy. The 90 to 100 discovery patients were randomly split 7:3 into training and test sets. Thyroid tissue and blood T-cell repertoires from about six Graves' hyperthyroidism patients were also compared in the study. Following sampling, methimazole starting at 30 mg daily was given to hyperthyroidism patients, and high-dose intravenous methylprednisolone was given to ophthalmopathy patients. The paper reports TCR Vbeta CDR3 sequencing of about 140 peripheral blood samples: 40 to 45 ophthalmopathy, roughly 80 hyperthyroidism and approximately 17 progressor patients.

CDR1 DFQATT and CDR2 SNEGSKA were looked up in the germline V gene (reference sequence). From the cysteine up to the phenylalanine, the CDR3 has a length of 15 residues. Only the CDR3 region is kept as DNA, spanning 45 bases read in frame from base 1. Trimming costs V 3 bases and J 7 bases, and their ends lie 21 bases apart. The study at large found these results: In validation, the model predicted progression to ophthalmopathy with just under 71% sensitivity and approximately 78% specificity, a median of 6.5 months before onset. Sample size was not statistically predetermined, and blinding of investigators to group allocation was not performed. A 13 V-J signature model separated ophthalmopathy from stable hyperthyroidism, with over 85% sensitivity and about 81% specificity in cross-validation and 80%/75% in testing. Most expanded thyroid clonotypes (frequency above 0.001) were also detected in blood, suggesting blood repertoires may reflect thyroid immune responses.

The chain links TRBV20-1 with TRBJ2-5, with no confidently assigned D gene. Material for sequencing was blood. The TCR comes from a woman between 25 and 40 years old with Graves' ophthalmopathy. The sequenced DNA is TGCAGTGCTAGTAACCCCTCGGAACCCAAGGGGACCCAGTACTTC. Its translation is CSASNPSEPKGTQYF.